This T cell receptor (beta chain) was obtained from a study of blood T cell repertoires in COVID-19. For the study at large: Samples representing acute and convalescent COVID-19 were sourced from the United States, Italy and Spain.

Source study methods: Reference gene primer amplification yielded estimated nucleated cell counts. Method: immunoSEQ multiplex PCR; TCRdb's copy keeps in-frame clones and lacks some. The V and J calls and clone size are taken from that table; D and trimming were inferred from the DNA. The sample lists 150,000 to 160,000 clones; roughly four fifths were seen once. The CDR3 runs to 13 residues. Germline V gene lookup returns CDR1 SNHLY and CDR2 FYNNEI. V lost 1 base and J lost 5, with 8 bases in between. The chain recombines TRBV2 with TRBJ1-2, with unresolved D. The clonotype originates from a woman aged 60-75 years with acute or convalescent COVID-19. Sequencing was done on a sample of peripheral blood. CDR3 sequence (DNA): TGTGCCAGCAGTGAAGGTTCCGCGTATGGCTACACCTTC. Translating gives CASSEGSAYGYTF.